A selection of T cell receptor beta chains follows, all from one sample in a study of molecular identifiers for immune sequencing clone quantification. From the PCR reads, TCRdb called clonotypes with MiXCR, one entry per CDR3 protein. The table has some 680,000 distinct CDR3 sequences, around 25% seen once; the top ten hold 0.7% to 0.95%. Sequencing was carried out using naive CD8+ T cells from blood, with Jurkat cell RNA spiked in. The receptors come from a human donor in good health. Some libraries in this study had Jurkat cell RNA spiked in. Each CDR3 is given with its conserved first and last residue. Each record gives: D gene, V gene, J gene, clone size, CDR3 protein, CDR3 DNA. The D gene is left open where the match is weak. Clone sizes are given selectively: once, few, many, or a class where the clone is expanded.

>TRBD1|TRBV7-2|TRBJ1-1|many
CASSLETGVTEAFF
TGTGCCAGCAGCTTAGAGACAGGGGTTACTGAAGCTTTCTTT
>-|TRBV7-9|TRBJ1-1|few
CASINGRWGSVGTEAFF
TGTGCCAGCATCAATGGGCGGTGGGGCTCCGTCGGCACTGAAGCTTTCTTT
>-|TRBV3-1|TRBJ2-7|many
CASSHLDRDYEQYF
TGTGCCAGCAGCCATCTAGACAGAGACTACGAGCAGTACTTC
>TRBD2|TRBV14|TRBJ2-3|many
CASSHGSGTTDTQYF
TGTGCCAGCAGCCACGGTAGCGGGACCACAGATACGCAGTATTTT
>-|TRBV11-2|TRBJ2-1|-
CASSLAEQFF
TGTGCCAGCAGCTTAGCCGAGCAGTTCTTC
>TRBD2|TRBV2|TRBJ2-1|-
CASRRLALNNEQFF
TGTGCCAGCAGGAGACTAGCGCTAAACAATGAGCAGTTCTTC
>TRBD1|TRBV29-1|TRBJ2-2|many
CSVEERTSGQGEELFF
TGCAGCGTTGAAGAGAGGACATCGGGACAGGGAGAGGAGCTGTTTTTT
>-|TRBV9|TRBJ1-3|few
CASSAPREGTGNTIYF
TGTGCCAGCAGCGCCCCCCGTGAGGGGACTGGAAACACCATATATTTT
>-|TRBV29-1|TRBJ2-7|-
CSVDGNRDTEQYF
TGCAGCGTTGATGGTAACCGGGACACCGAGCAGTACTTC
>-|TRBV6-1|TRBJ2-7|few
CASSEARGGFNEQYF
TGTGCCAGCAGTGAAGCTAGGGGAGGTTTCAACGAGCAGTACTTC
>-|TRBV27|TRBJ2-3|many
CASSYLGARGDTQYF
TGTGCCAGCAGTTATTTGGGGGCCAGGGGAGATACGCAGTATTTT
>-|TRBV7-8|TRBJ2-1|many
CASSLAVRKLNEQFF
TGTGCCAGCAGCTTAGCAGTCCGAAAACTCAATGAGCAGTTCTTC
>-|TRBV28|TRBJ2-7|many
CASRPGLSYEQYF
TGTGCCAGCAGACCAGGGTTGTCCTACGAGCAGTACTTC
>-|TRBV5-4|TRBJ2-6|many
CASVPREGTGANVLTF
TGTGCCAGCGTCCCCCGAGAGGGTACTGGGGCCAACGTCCTGACTTTC
>-|TRBV6-5|TRBJ2-7|many
CASSYGGNYEQYF
TGTGCCAGCAGTTACGGGGGGAACTACGAGCAGTACTTC
>TRBD1|TRBV12-3/TRBV12-4|TRBJ2-3|many
CASSSTGGPDTQYF
TGTGCCAGCAGTTCCACAGGGGGCCCAGATACGCAGTATTTT
>TRBD2|TRBV5-1|TRBJ2-5|many
CASSLAGGYQETQYF
TGCGCCAGCAGCTTGGCCGGGGGGTACCAAGAGACCCAGTACTTC
>TRBD2|TRBV28|TRBJ2-2|-
CASSSSSGLGTGELFF
TGTGCCAGCAGTTCCTCTAGCGGGTTGGGGACCGGGGAGCTGTTTTTT
>-|TRBV19|TRBJ2-1|-
CASSSSLGRGDERFF
TGTGCCAGTAGTTCCAGCCTGGGGCGCGGCGATGAGCGGTTCTTC
>-|TRBV7-6|TRBJ1-4|-
CASSLGKKLFF
TGTGCCAGCAGCTTGGGTAAAAAACTGTTTTTT
>-|TRBV9|TRBJ2-7|few
CASSVAGGLAGEQYF
TGTGCCAGCAGCGTAGCGGGGGGCCTAGCCGGCGAGCAGTACTTC
>-|TRBV27|TRBJ1-2|-
CASSPLYRNTNYGYTF
TGTGCCAGCAGTCCCCTCTACAGAAATACTAACTATGGCTACACCTTC
>-|TRBV5-3|TRBJ1-1|-
CASSWEQKGTEALF
TGTGCCAGCAGCTGGGAGCAAAAGGGCACTGAAGCTCTCTTT
>-|TRBV7-9|TRBJ1-1|-
CASSLGSPENTEAFF
TGTGCCAGCAGCCTAGGGAGTCCAGAGAACACTGAAGCTTTCTTT